Below are 20 T cell receptor beta chains sequenced from a single sample in a study of blood T cells in healthy people across ages. A second about 7 to 12 cycle PCR used barcoded and J-beta primers. MiXCR was run by TCRdb on the 5' RACE reads, yielding one entry per CDR3 protein. In the table there are around 1,500,000 distinct CDR3 sequences, roughly 27% of which are singletons. Sequences were obtained from blood. The receptors shown here come from a woman aged 25 to 39 in good health.

This clonotype appeared many times. The rearrangement uses TRBV29-1 and TRBJ2-5; TRBD2 aligns across 16 bases. Losses at the gene ends were 4 bases for V and 4 bases for J; bases not matched to a gene: 12. From germline, CDR1 is SQVTM and CDR2 ANQGSEA. There are 18 residues in the CDR3. DNA of the CDR3: TGCAGCGTTGTTTACGGCGGGACTAGCGGGGGGGCCCGAGAGACCCAGTACTTC. Translation gives CSVVYGGTSGGARETQYF.

This clonotype was recorded a few times. V is TRBV9 and J is TRBJ2-5; weak D call: TRBD2 (6 bases). V lost 3 bases and J 5 bases, leaving 14 bases between the germline ends. Germline-derived CDR1 and CDR2 are SGDLS and YYNGEE. The CDR3 contains 14 residues. The CDR3 nucleotides read TGTGCCAGCAGCGCGCGTGACGGGAGCGAGACCCAGTACTTC. This encodes CASSARDGSETQYF.

The chain carries TRBV5-1 and TRBJ1-1, with D unresolved. V was shortened by 5 bases and J by 4 bases, with 9 bases between the two germline ends. The CDR3 sequence is 12 residues long. Germline CDR1 is SGHRS and CDR2 is YFSETQ. The CDR3 sequence: CASRDGSTEAFF. As DNA, the CDR3 is TGCGCCAGCAGGGATGGCAGCACTGAAGCTTTCTTT.

About this clonotype: Germline is not matched at one junction end, which may reflect a read error. V usage is TRBV7-9 and J usage is TRBJ2-1, with 10 bases that match TRBD2. Per germline, CDR1 SEHNR and CDR2 FQNEAQ (reference sequence). CDR3 length: 15 amino acids. The CDR3 reads CVSSVSILAGNEQFF. CDR3 nucleotide sequence: TGTGTCAGCAGCGTTAGTATACTAGCGGGGAATGAGCAGTTCTTC.

J is TRBJ2-5 and V is TRBV12-3 or TRBV12-4; tentative D call: TRBD1 (5 bases). This CDR3 region has 13 residues. V shed 5 bases and J shed 5 bases, with 12 bases lying between them. CDR3 nucleotide sequence: TGTGCCAGCAGTGCAGACAGCTCTGAGACCCAGTACTTC. Its protein is CASSADSSETQYF.

The V call is TRBV2, the J call TRBJ2-4; D might be TRBD2 (7 bases). The germline V gene encodes CDR1 SNHLY and CDR2 FYNNEI. V was shortened by 3 bases and J by 7 bases, with 16 bases between the two germline ends. The CDR3 is 15 amino acids. CDR3 amino acids: CASSEGGITGNIQYF. DNA for the CDR3: TGTGCCAGCAGTGAGGGAGGGATTACAGGGAACATTCAGTACTTC.

The chain couples TRBV6-6 to TRBJ2-5; the D gene is possibly TRBD2 (6 bases). The V gene's germline CDR1 is MNHNY and CDR2 SVGAGI (reference sequence). CDR3 size: 14 residues. Trimming pared 8 bases from V and 4 bases from J, leaving 17 bases between. The CDR3 nucleotides read TGTGCCAGCTCGGACCCATTCGGGGGAGAGACCCAGTACTTC. As protein: CASSDPFGGETQYF.

This chain joins TRBV12-3 or TRBV12-4 and TRBJ2-1; possibly TRBD2 for D (6 bases). Trimming removed 3 bases from V and 6 bases from J, with 15 bases in between. CDR3 length: 15 residues. In DNA, the CDR3 is TGTGCCAGCAGTTTTTCCGGGAGACCTCGCAATGAGCAGTTCTTC. Its protein is CASSFSGRPRNEQFF.

This clonotype was picked up a small number of times. A junction end diverges from the germline sequence, so it may reflect a read error. The gene calls are TRBV20-1 and TRBJ2-3; 7 bases line up with TRBD2. This CDR3 contains 15 residues. Germline-derived CDR1 and CDR2 are DFQATT and SNEGSKA (reference sequence). DNA for the CDR3: TGCAGTGTTAGAGGGAGCGGGATGAGCACAGATACGCAGTATTTT. It specifies CSVRGSGMSTDTQYF.

The table lists this clonotype with a count of one. The gene calls are TRBV6-6 and TRBJ1-4; no definite D call. Germline V CDR1 and CDR2: MNHNY, SVGAGI (reference sequence). The CDR3 has 14 amino acids. V gave up 5 bases and J gave up 5 bases, with 12 bases separating them. The CDR3 here is CASSPGRVNEKLFF. DNA of the CDR3: TGTGCCAGCAGTCCGGGCAGAGTAAATGAAAAACTGTTTTTT.

The V call is TRBV2, the J call TRBJ2-3, with 10 bases lining up with TRBD2. With V trimmed by 8 bases and J by 5 bases, 7 bases remained unmatched. Germline-derived CDR1 and CDR2 are SNHLY and FYNNEI. This CDR3 is 14 amino acids long. As DNA, the CDR3 is TGTGCCAGCGATGCGACTAGCGGGTTAGATACGCAGTATTTT. Protein: CASDATSGLDTQYF.

This clonotype has a handful of counts. V usage is TRBV6-6 and J usage is TRBJ1-4; possible D gene TRBD1, 6 bases. The V gene lost 2 bases and the J gene lost 4 bases, with 11 bases spanning the gap. CDR1 is MNHNY and CDR2 is SVGAGI in the germline V gene (reference sequence). The CDR3 extends over 15 amino acids. DNA of the CDR3: TGTGCCAGCAGTTACGGCGGGACACTTAATGAAAAACTGTTTTTT. It translates to CASSYGGTLNEKLFF.

On this clonotype itself: An end of the junction does not agree with germline; a read error may underlie this. V and J are TRBV12-3 or TRBV12-4 and TRBJ1-2; TRBD1 might be the D (5 bases). The CDR3 contains 14 residues. The CDR3, as DNA: TGTACCAGCAGTCCCCTGGGGGACCTGTATGGCTACACCTTC. Translation gives CTSSPLGDLYGYTF.

The chain carries TRBV15 and TRBJ1-2; weak D call: TRBD1 (5 bases). Trimming removed 1 base at V and 6 bases at J, with 12 bases between. Per germline, CDR1 LNHNV and CDR2 YYDKDF (reference sequence). The CDR3 is 14 residues long. DNA for the CDR3: TGTGCCACCAGCAGAGCTGGCAGGGTCAATGGCTACACCTTC. Amino acid sequence: CATSRAGRVNGYTF.

The V and J genes are TRBV29-1 and TRBJ2-1; the D is unclear. The germline V gene has CDR1 SQVTM and CDR2 ANQGSEA. The CDR3 has 13 residues. V lost 2 bases to trimming and J lost 6 bases, with 11 bases between them. The CDR3 loop is CSVERTECNEQFF. The CDR3 DNA sequence: TGCAGCGTTGAAAGGACGGAGTGCAATGAGCAGTTCTTC.

This chain links TRBV12-3 or TRBV12-4 with TRBJ2-4, with D uncertain. The closer fit of TRBJ2-7 to the DNA end suggests the J call may be wrong. This CDR3 has 13 residues. The DNA for the CDR3 is TGTGCCAGCAGTTTAAACGGCAGGTACGAGCAGTACTTC. This translates into CASSLNGRYEQYF.

The rearrangement joins TRBV7-2 to TRBJ2-4, with D unclear. Gene TRBJ2-7 matches the end of the DNA better, so the J call may be wrong. This CDR3 has 14 amino acids. Germline V CDR1 and CDR2: SGHTA, FQGNSA. CDR3 loop: CASSLAMRLSEQYF. CDR3 nucleotide sequence: TGTGCCAGCAGCTTAGCAATGCGGCTTTCCGAGCAGTACTTC.

The chain employs TRBV5-1 and TRBJ2-1, with D perhaps being TRBD1 or TRBD2 (5 bases each). The J call is uncertain, as TRBJ2-7 better fits the DNA end. CDR1 is SGHRS, CDR2 YFSETQ, per germline. The CDR3 runs 15 residues. This CDR3 reads CASSAGASIPDEQYF. The CDR3 DNA sequence: TGCGCCAGCAGCGCCGGGGCTAGCATCCCCGATGAGCAGTACTTC.

This chain joins TRBV12-3 or TRBV12-4 and TRBJ2-1; tentatively, D is TRBD2 (6 bases). CDR3 length: 15 amino acids. V was cut by 3 bases and J by 9 bases, with 18 bases left in between. CDR3 residues: CASSFTGRPFGEQFF. For the CDR3, the DNA is TGTGCCAGCAGTTTTACGGGGAGGCCCTTTGGTGAGCAGTTCTTC.

This clonotype was seen more than once but under ten times. The chain uses TRBV7-3 and TRBJ2-3; 14 bases line up with TRBD2. J was trimmed by 12 bases and V by 5 bases; bases with no gene match: 4. In germline, CDR1 is SGHTA, CDR2 FQGTGA. CDR3 length: 13 amino acids. CDR3: CASSATSGGAQYF. The CDR3 nucleotides read TGTGCCAGCAGCGCGACTAGCGGGGGGGCCCAGTATTTT.